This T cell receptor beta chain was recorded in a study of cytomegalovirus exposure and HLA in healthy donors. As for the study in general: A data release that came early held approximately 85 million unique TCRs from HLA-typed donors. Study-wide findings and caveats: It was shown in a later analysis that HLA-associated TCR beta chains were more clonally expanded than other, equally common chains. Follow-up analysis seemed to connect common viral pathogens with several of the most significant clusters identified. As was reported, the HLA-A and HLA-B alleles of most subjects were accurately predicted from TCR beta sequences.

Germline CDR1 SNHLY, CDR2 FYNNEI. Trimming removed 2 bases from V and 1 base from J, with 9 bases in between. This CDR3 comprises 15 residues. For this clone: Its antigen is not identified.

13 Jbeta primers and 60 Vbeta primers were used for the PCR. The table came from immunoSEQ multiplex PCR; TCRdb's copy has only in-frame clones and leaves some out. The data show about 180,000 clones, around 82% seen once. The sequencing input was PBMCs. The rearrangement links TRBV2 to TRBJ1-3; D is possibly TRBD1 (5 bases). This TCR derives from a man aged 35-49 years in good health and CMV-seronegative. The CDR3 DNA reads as TGTGCCAGCAGTGAAATTGGGGGGTCTGGAAACACCATATATTTT. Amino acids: CASSEIGGSGNTIYF.